The source of this T cell receptor beta chain is a study of blood T cells in healthy people across ages. For the study at large: The capture of about one barcoded beta molecule per two T cells was achieved by template switching.

In this sample, this clonotype turned up a few times. It was with a sample-barcoded 5' primer and a J-beta primer mix that a second PCR of roughly 7 to 11 cycles was run. Unique molecular identifiers of 12 random nucleotides labeled each cDNA. MiXCR, applied by TCRdb to the 5' RACE reads, yields one record per CDR3 protein. The table records 650,000 to 1,000,000 distinct CDR3 sequences, 35% to 40% of them present only once. The CDR3 consists of 14 residues. The germline V gene has CDR1 DFQATT and CDR2 SNEGSKA (reference sequence). The trim removed 4 bases at V and 8 bases at J, leaving 10 bases unmatched.

This receptor was taken from a man younger than 30 in good health. The V gene is TRBV20-1, the J gene TRBJ2-1; 8 nucleotides line up with TRBD2. The specimen was blood. The CDR3 loop is CSANLLAGGDEQFF. Written as DNA, the CDR3 is TGCAGTGCTAACCTCTTGGCGGGGGGTGATGAGCAGTTCTTC.